This T cell receptor beta chain was retrieved from a study of cytomegalovirus exposure and HLA in healthy donors. Whole-study context: Clustering assigned 70% to 85% of the approximately 400 genotyped donors to the Caucasian-associated ancestry cluster. Whole-study results and caveats: In a later analysis, HLA-associated beta chains showed higher expansion and lower generation probabilities than comparable chains. Excluded: some indistinguishable V segments such as TRBV6-2 and TRBV6-3. It was around 160 TCR beta chains that were listed as cytomegalovirus-associated.

Regarding this clone: Its target is not known.

The PCR contained 60 Vbeta and 13 Jbeta primers. Generated by immunoSEQ multiplex PCR, the TCRdb table keeps only in-frame clones and is missing some. Of some 120,000 clones in the sample, over 75% were seen once. Germline V gene data show CDR1 as SGHAT and CDR2 as FQNNGV. CDR3 length equals 15 residues. Trimming left V 5 bases short and J 1 base short, with 13 bases between. The material sequenced was PBMCs. The chain links TRBV11-2 to TRBJ2-3; tentative D call: TRBD2 (5 bases). The origin of this receptor is a woman aged 18-35 years in good health and CMV-seronegative. The CDR3 spells CASSPRSGRTDTQYF. For the CDR3, the DNA is TGTGCCAGCAGCCCAAGGAGCGGACGCACAGATACGCAGTATTTT.